This T cell receptor beta chain was identified in a study of human thymus T cells. The study used thymus tissue resected during corrective heart surgery. Sequenced by immunoSEQ multiplex PCR; TCRdb stores in-frame clones only, minus some. The repertoire holds 60,000 to 75,000 clones, with over 85% as singletons. Losses at the gene ends were 6 bases for V and 6 bases for J; bases not matched to a gene: 8. Germline V lookup: CDR1 MNHEY, CDR2 SMNVEV (reference sequence). The CDR3 contains 15 residues. Sequencing input: thymus tissue. The gene calls are TRBV27 and TRBJ2-1, with 10 positions matching TRBD2. The source is a girl in the first two years of life with a congenital heart defect but otherwise immunologically healthy. The CDR3 nucleotides are TGTGCCAGCAGACTGGGACTAGCGACCTTCAATGAGCAGTTCTTC. It is translated as CASRLGLATFNEQFF.